In its sample, the clone carrying this T cell receptor (beta chain) was seen many times. The antigen is undetermined. Researchers collected around 11 milliliters of peripheral blood from every single donor. The data derive from a study of blood T cells in healthy people across ages. Findings and limits, study-wide: Across the age range, TCR beta diversity per million T cells fell in a roughly linear way.

With a J-beta primer mix and a sample-barcoded 5' primer, a second PCR ran about 7 to 12 cycles. TCRdb recomputed calls from the 5' RACE reads with MiXCR, one row per CDR3 protein. This table has about 1.6 million distinct CDR3 sequences, 34% appearing once. V shed 8 bases and J shed 2 bases, with 10 bases lying between them. CDR3 size: 12 residues. The receptor was isolated from a woman under 40 in good health. Sequencing was done on a sample of blood. V and J are TRBV12-3 or TRBV12-4 and TRBJ2-7; the D gene is possibly TRBD1 (6 bases). Written as DNA, the CDR3 is TGTGCCAGCGGGGGCAGCGCCTACGAGCAGTACTTC. Protein sequence: CASGGSAYEQYF.